The source of this TCR beta chain is a study of cytomegalovirus exposure and HLA in healthy donors. Both 60 Vbeta primers and 13 Jbeta primers went into the PCR. Clones were sequenced by immunoSEQ multiplex PCR, and TCRdb holds only the in-frame ones, with some missing. The sample contains 85,000 to 90,000 clones, around four fifths of which appear only once. Trimming cost V 4 bases and J 6 bases; bases outside gene matches: 9. CDR3 length: 14 residues. Germline assignment: CDR1 MNHNS and CDR2 SASEGT. V and J are TRBV6-1 and TRBJ2-7; 7 bases align to TRBD1. The sequence was collected from a young man in good health and CMV-seronegative. The sequencing input was PBMCs. The CDR3, as DNA: TGTGCCAGCAGTGTACAGGGGAACCAGGGCGAGCAGTACTTC. As protein: CASSVQGNQGEQYF.